The sequence of this TCR beta chain was determined in a study of CD8 T cells in Susac syndrome. CDR3 length: 15 residues. CDR1 and CDR2 (germline): MDHEN, SYDVKM. Trimming cost V 9 bases and J 1 base; bases outside gene matches: 9. Reverse transcription of about 0.45 to 1 ug RNA was performed with random hexamers. TCRdb reanalysed the immunoSEQ multiplex PCR reads using MiXCR and keeps one entry per CDR3 protein. The data hold about 300,000 distinct CDR3 sequences, with 70% to 90% observed a single time. This clonotype has just a few counts. The chain is built from TRBV28 and TRBJ2-3, with 8 bases matching TRBD1. The specimen sequenced was CD8+ T cells from PBMCs. The source of this sequence is a human donor with multiple sclerosis. This CDR3 is CASLKEQGGTDTQYF. Written as DNA, the CDR3 is TGTGCCAGTCTTAAGGAACAGGGGGGCACAGATACGCAGTATTTT.